A selection of T cell receptor beta chains follows, all from one sample in a study of control samples from healthy donors and cancer patients. Some clones are missing from TCRdb's copy, which holds only in-frame ones; the method was immunoSEQ multiplex PCR. Here the sample spans 150,000 to 200,000 clones, around 87% being singletons. The specimen sequenced was blood. All receptors derive from a woman aged 50 to 65 in good health. Each CDR3 is given with its conserved first and last residue.

>TRBV28|TRBJ1-5
CAGRTGTGSNQPQHF
>TRBV2|TRBJ1-1
CASGEGSTEAFF
>TRBV4-3|TRBJ2-3
CASSQEPNTDTQYF
>TRBV12-3/TRBV12-4|TRBJ1-2
CASSFLGGLSHTF
>TRBV19|TRBJ1-1
CASSRTALNTEAFF
>TRBV2|TRBJ1-2
CASSELGTGVNYGYTF
>TRBV20-1|TRBJ2-5
CSARKETQYF
>TRBV5-1|TRBJ2-3
CASSLGSGGLRYSTDTQYF
>TRBV7-2|TRBJ2-7
CASSLGFGTGTYEQYF
>TRBV5-4|TRBJ1-6
CASSSGDRGNSPLHF
>TRBV20-1|TRBJ2-5
CSADLGRTQYF
>TRBV6-6|TRBJ2-7
CASHRDPYEQYF
>TRBV6-5|TRBJ1-1
CASSPTSTGTRAFF
>TRBV6-6|TRBJ2-3
CASSSGGETQYF
>TRBV19|TRBJ1-3
CATAGLDGDTIYF
>TRBV5-1|TRBJ1-1
CASSPIGWNTEAFF
>TRBV28|TRBJ1-2
CASGPGQGYYGYTF
>TRBV4-3|TRBJ2-7
CASSQDLGRAGEQYF
>TRBV19|TRBJ1-6
CASSSQGRSPLHF
>TRBV30|TRBJ1-1
CAWIPNRAADMAEAFF
>TRBV6-6|TRBJ2-7
CASSPAGAYEQYF
>TRBV7-6|TRBJ2-5
CASSLSPQQETQYF
>TRBV5-8|TRBJ2-5
CASSFPGTGGRETQYF
>TRBV18|TRBJ1-2
CASSPSDTRGYTF
>TRBV19|TRBJ1-1
CASTPRGGWTEAFF
>TRBV28|TRBJ2-3
CASSLSTSGKDTQYF
>TRBV2|TRBJ1-2
CASKSDVGYTF
>TRBV21-1|TRBJ2-5
CASSRAAGTQYF
>TRBV6-2/TRBV6-3|TRBJ1-5
CASSYRESRTQPQHF
>TRBV24-1|TRBJ2-1
CATSDPPQNLAVSYNEQFF
>TRBV28|TRBJ1-1
CASDSITEAFF
>TRBV5-6|TRBJ2-5
CASNRGGVQETQYF
>TRBV7-9|TRBJ1-6
CASSPDLPGNSPLHF
>TRBV11-3|TRBJ2-1
CASSLNSLAYNEQFF
>TRBV6-6|TRBJ2-1
CASSPTLGLAGDNEQFF
>TRBV3-1/TRBV3-2|TRBJ2-1
CASSDLARLVYNEQFF
>TRBV5-1|TRBJ1-4
CASSTGPGNEKLFF
>TRBV7-9|TRBJ1-4
CASSLARFLNEKLFF
>TRBV7-8|TRBJ1-5
CASSPSGAVISQPQHF
>TRBV7-9|TRBJ2-3
CASSLESALAGADTQYF
>TRBV10-3|TRBJ1-1
CAIGELNTEAFF
>TRBV14|TRBJ2-1
CASSHSGPSGNNEQFF
>TRBV5-4|TRBJ1-1
CASSLVQVGEAFF
>TRBV3-1/TRBV3-2|TRBJ1-4
CASSQGDRGGANEKLFF
>TRBV20-1|TRBJ1-1
CSHTTAFF
>TRBV5-1|TRBJ1-4
CASSLDFRGTNEKLFF
>TRBV9|TRBJ2-1
CASSVEGTSGSWDNEQFF
>TRBV6-5|TRBJ2-1
CASGYNEQFF
>TRBV19|TRBJ1-4
CASSIGRAAGEKLFF
>TRBV27|TRBJ2-1
CASSSDSSYNEQFF
>TRBV9|TRBJ2-1
CASSAGTGYNEQFF
>TRBV6-6|TRBJ2-3
CASKFEFTDTQYF
>TRBV4-1|TRBJ2-7
CASSPPKVQHTYEQYF
>TRBV28|TRBJ1-4
CASSSLQGLGEKLFF
>TRBV7-3|TRBJ1-6
CASSLRGQGYNSPLHF